This T cell receptor beta chain was sequenced for a study of blood T cell repertoires in COVID-19 (TCRdb year 2020). Regarding the research as a whole: Samples from collaborators originated in the United States, Italy and Spain and spanned both the acute and convalescent phases of COVID-19. Where available, HLA class I and class II types were obtained from metadata supplied by the sample provider rather than from assay-based typing. The dataset comprised deeply sampled blood TCRbeta repertoires from subjects exposed to, actively infected with, or recovered from COVID-19. Nearly every sample came with metadata listing a de-identified subject ID, COVID-19 status, age in years and sex. The prospective study material was composed of cDNA or gDNA derived from T cells, B-cell-depleted T cells, or PBMCs. The repertoires were released in a freely available public database intended as a resource for research on the immune response to SARS-CoV-2. Samples were obtained from the ongoing ImmuneRACE study (first 160 participants) and from some 1,200 subjects provided by 6 global collaborators.

The CDR3 spans 18 residues, from the cysteine through the phenylalanine. Left in the record is the CDR3 DNA by itself, 54 bases read in frame from the first base. Germline trimming amounts to 2 bases on V and 0 bases on J, with 6 as the count of junction bases outside the gene matches. Reading the germline V gene gives CDR1 SGHTA and CDR2 FQGTGA. This clone appeared a single time. Its antigen remains unidentified. It has no much larger one-base neighbor in the sample; base qualities were not kept. The full study reports these points: The amount of clinical and demographic metadata varied by source and participant and was provided uncurated.

The collaborating institutions used their own protocols to collect whole blood in K2EDTA tubes. Collaborator samples were shipped for TCRbeta analysis as frozen whole blood, isolated PBMCs, or DNA extracted from either sample type. TCRbeta CDR3 regions were amplified from genomic DNA by means of the immunoSEQ Assay, a bias-controlled multiplex PCR. The authors processed their data as follows. The number of nucleated cells in each sample was estimated from the amplification of reference gene primers within the assay. Sequence reads were collapsed and filtered to measure the absolute abundance of every unique TCRbeta CDR3 rearrangement. For each sample, productive Simpson clonality was calculated as the square root of Simpson's diversity index across productive rearrangements. In its TCRdb copy, this immuneACCESS table keeps in-frame sequences only and misses some clones. Where compared with another copy, unresolved V genes explain less than half of these, and the others have no known cause. D and trimming were read from the DNA, whereas the V and J calls and clone size are those reported in that table. This sample gives approximately 150,000 clones in total; about 83% of them show up just once. The ten largest clones take up 1.6% of the sample.

Here the chain combines TRBV7-3 and TRBJ2-1, with 11 central nucleotides matching TRBD2. The sample taken for sequencing was peripheral blood. This receptor was obtained from a human donor in a cohort sampled during active COVID-19. The CDR3 corresponds to CASSLGLAGRSSYNEQFF. The nucleotide sequence is TGTGCCAGCAGCTTAGGACTAGCGGGCAGGAGCTCCTACAATGAGCAGTTCTTC. The CDR3 plus the reference TRBV7-3 and TRBJ2-1 genes for the other parts give the full variable domain: GAGVSQTPSNKVTEKGKYVELRCDPISGHTALYWYRQSLGQGPEFLIYFQGTGAADDSGLPNDRFFAVRPEGSVSTLKIQRTERGDSAVYLCASSLGLAGRSSYNEQFFGPGTRLTVL.